One and the same sample provided the 24 T cell receptor beta chains below, sequenced in a study of cytomegalovirus exposure and HLA in healthy donors. The primer mix had 60 Vbeta and 13 Jbeta primers. Sequencing was performed with immunoSEQ multiplex PCR; in TCRdb, only in-frame clones are kept and a portion is missing. Altogether around 150,000 clones are present, about 76% being singletons, with the ten largest covering roughly 3.4%. The source material was PBMCs. The receptors were sampled from a human donor in good health.

The chain couples TRBV5-6 to TRBJ2-7; TRBD1 agrees at 10 bases. Unmatched junction bases numbered 5, after V lost 3 bases and J lost 2 bases. CDR3 length equals 15 residues. CDR1 SGHDT and CDR2 YYEEEE come from the germline V gene. As DNA, the CDR3 is TGTGCCAGCAGCTCGGGGACAGGGGTCCCCTACGAGCAGTACTTC. Amino acid sequence: CASSSGTGVPYEQYF.

The chain recombines TRBV29-1 with TRBJ2-7; no firm D call. Trimming pared 4 bases from V and 3 bases from J, leaving 10 bases between. The CDR3 extends over 12 amino acids. CDR1 SQVTM and CDR2 ANQGSEA come from the germline V gene. The CDR3 coding sequence is TGCAGCGTTGGTGAGAACCGCTACGAGCAGTACTTC. Translating it yields CSVGENRYEQYF.

The V call is TRBV27, the J call TRBJ1-1, with TRBD1 identical over 7 bases. Germline V CDR1 and CDR2: MNHEY, SMNVEV (reference sequence). The CDR3 length is 14 residues. The V gene end was trimmed by 5 bases and the J gene end by 1 base; junction bases not matched to a gene: 4. In DNA, the CDR3 is TGTGCCAGCAGTCGCAGGGGGTGGAACACTGAAGCTTTCTTT. As protein: CASSRRGWNTEAFF.

The chain couples TRBV7-2 to TRBJ2-7; D might be TRBD1 (6 bases). CDR1 is SGHTA, CDR2 FQGNSA, per germline. CDR3 length equals 17 residues. The V and J ends lost 5 bases and 5 bases respectively, with 25 bases between them. The CDR3 bases are TGTGCCAGCAGCCTCCGTTCCGGACAGACAATTTCAAACGAGCAGTACTTC. Amino acid sequence: CASSLRSGQTISNEQYF.

The gene calls are TRBV4-2 and TRBJ2-5; TRBD2 might be the D (5 bases). The V gene lost 4 bases and the J gene lost 5 bases, with 14 bases spanning the gap. The CDR3 sequence is 14 residues long. CDR1 LGHNA and CDR2 YNFKEQ come from the germline V gene. In nucleotides, the CDR3 is TGTGCCAGCAGCCCTATATCTAGCAGGGAGACCCAGTACTTC. It yields the protein CASSPISSRETQYF.

The chain has TRBV28 and TRBJ2-7, with TRBD1 matching over 7 bases. V was clipped by 6 bases and J by 2 bases; unmatched bases: 10. The CDR3 has 15 residues. CDR1 and CDR2 from the germline V gene are MDHEN and SYDVKM. The CDR3 nucleotides are TGTGCCAGCAGACGACAGGGCCCCTTCACCTACGAGCAGTACTTC. Protein: CASRRQGPFTYEQYF. Complete variable domain (other parts from reference TRBV28 and TRBJ2-7): DVKVTQSSRYLVKRTGEKVFLECVQDMDHENMFWYRQDPGLGLRLIYFSYDVKMKEKGDIPEGYSVSREKKERFSLILESASTNQTSMYLCASRRQGPFTYEQYFGPGTRLTVT.

A few counts support this clone. J is TRBJ2-7 and V is TRBV5-8; D unclear. V dropped 3 bases and J dropped 0 bases, with 28 bases sitting between them. The CDR3 is made up of 20 amino acids. CDR1 SGHTS and CDR2 YDEGEE come from the germline V gene. This chain's CDR3 is CASSSTQSVDSPVLSYEQYF. CDR3 DNA: TGTGCCAGCAGCTCTACTCAGTCGGTCGACTCTCCGGTCCTCTCCTACGAGCAGTACTTC.

J is TRBJ2-1 and V is TRBV2, with 7 nucleotides matching TRBD1. Germline CDR1 reads SNHLY; CDR2 reads FYNNEI. There are 14 residues in the CDR3. The J segment lost 6 bases and the V segment lost 6 bases, leaving 8 bases of the junction unmatched. CDR3 DNA: TGTGCCAGCAGAGGGACAGAAACCCTCAATGAGCAGTTCTTC. Its translation: CASRGTETLNEQFF.

The gene calls are TRBV30 and TRBJ1-6; TRBD1 is a possible D gene (5 bases). Germline-derived CDR1 and CDR2 are GTSNPN and SVGIG (reference sequence). This CDR3 spans 14 amino acids. Trimming shortened V by 3 bases and J by 2 bases, and 8 bases separated the two germline ends. This CDR3 reads CAWSQGTYNSPLHF. The DNA for the CDR3 is TGTGCCTGGAGCCAGGGTACCTATAATTCACCCCTCCACTTT.

This chain connects TRBV5-5 to TRBJ1-1; possibly TRBD1 for D (6 bases). The V end was cut by 3 bases, the J end by 11 bases, with 20 bases between. This CDR3 has 14 amino acids. The germline V gene has CDR1 SGHKS and CDR2 YYEKEE (reference sequence). The CDR3 DNA sequence: TGTGCCAGCAGCTCCTCGAGGGGGGGGTCGGAGGCTTTCTTT. This encodes CASSSSRGGSEAFF. Variable domain in full (rest from reference TRBV5-5 and TRBJ1-1): DAGVTQSPTHLIKTRGQQVTLRCSPISGHKSVSWYQQVLGQGPQFIFQYYEKEERGRGNFPDRFSARQFPNYSSELNVNALLLGDSALYLCASSSSRGGSEAFFGQGTRLTVV.

The chain employs TRBV5-5 and TRBJ2-1, with 10 bases matching TRBD2. The CDR3 runs 14 residues. The germline V gene encodes CDR1 SGHKS and CDR2 YYEKEE (reference sequence). After removal of 0 bases from V and 7 bases from J, the junction contained 1 base not matched to a gene. As DNA, the CDR3 is TGTGCCAGCAGCTTGGAACTAGCGGGGAATGAGCAGTTCTTC. Encoded protein: CASSLELAGNEQFF.

This chain joins TRBV30 and TRBJ2-1; TRBD1 matches at 9 bases. The trim removed 8 bases at V and 7 bases at J, leaving 12 bases unmatched. Germline V gene lookup returns CDR1 GTSNPN and CDR2 SVGIG (reference sequence). This CDR3 comprises 14 residues. The CDR3 DNA sequence: TGTGCCGGCGACCGCGGGGGACAGGGTAATGAGCAGTTCTTC. Translating it yields CAGDRGGQGNEQFF.

The V gene is TRBV10-3, the J gene TRBJ2-5, with 8 positions matching TRBD2. Germline lookup yields CDR1 ENHRY and CDR2 SYGVKD. CDR3 length: 16 amino acids. V was pared by 3 bases and J by 5 bases, with 11 bases of the junction left unmatched. The CDR3 loop is CAISDPRGAHWETQYF. The CDR3 DNA is TGTGCCATCAGTGACCCGCGGGGGGCCCACTGGGAGACCCAGTACTTC.

Regarding this clone: One junction end does not reproduce the germline sequence, and a read error may be involved. The rearrangement joins TRBV11-3 to TRBJ2-2; 11 bases fit TRBD2. This CDR3 contains 16 residues. The V gene's germline CDR1 is SGHNT and CDR2 YENEEA. This CDR3 reads CASRLAGGSNTGELFF. The CDR3 DNA is TGTGCCAGCAGATTAGCGGGGGGGTCGAACACCGGGGAGCTGTTTTTT. The full variable domain, with the rest looked up from reference TRBV11-3 and TRBJ2-2, is EAGVVQSPRYKIIEKKQPVAFWCNPISGHNTLYWYLQNLGQGPELLIRYENEEAVDDSQLPKDRFSAERLKGVDSTLKIQPAELGDSAVYLCASRLAGGSNTGELFFGEGSRLTVL.

Concerning this clone: This CDR3 is also generated by other DNA sequences in the sample. The chain combines TRBV19 with TRBJ2-3, with TRBD1 matching 7 bases. The germline gives CDR1 LNHDA, CDR2 SQIVND (reference sequence). Trimming at V came to 1 base and at J to 4 bases, leaving 2 bases not matched to a gene. The CDR3 has 14 amino acids. The CDR3 DNA is TGTGCCAGTAGTATAGGACAGGGTTCAGATACGCAGTATTTT. It encodes CASSIGQGSDTQYF. The full variable domain, completed using reference TRBV19 and TRBJ2-3, is DGGITQSPKYLFRKEGQNVTLSCEQNLNHDAMYWYRQDPGQGLRLIYYSQIVNDFQKGDIAEGYSVSREKKESFPLTVTSAQKNPTAFYLCASSIGQGSDTQYFGPGTRLTVL.

This clone occurred once. The rearrangement joins TRBV6-5 to TRBJ2-3; possible D gene TRBD1, 6 bases. The CDR3 spans 13 residues. Germline V gene sequence: CDR1 MNHEY, CDR2 SVGAGI. The V end was cut by 7 bases, the J end by 9 bases, with 17 bases between. Written as DNA, the CDR3 is TGTGCCAGCACCCAAACAGGGAGTCTCACGCAGTATTTT. It codes for CASTQTGSLTQYF.

The CDR3 DNA reads TGTGCCAGCAGTTCCCAACCTAGACTAGTCACAGATACGCAGTATTTT. Protein: CASSSQPRLVTDTQYF. V usage is TRBV11-2 and J usage is TRBJ2-3, with D perhaps matching TRBD2 (6 bases). CDR1 is SGHAT, CDR2 FQNNGV, per germline. Trimming shortened V by 6 bases and J by 2 bases, and 18 bases separated the two germline ends. The CDR3 totals 16 residues. Full variable domain (remainder filled in from reference TRBV11-2 and TRBJ2-3): EAGVAQSPRYKIIEKRQSVAFWCNPISGHATLYWYQQILGQGPKLLIQFQNNGVVDDSQLPKDRFSAERLKGVDSTLKIQPAKLEDSAVYLCASSSQPRLVTDTQYFGPGTRLTVL.

The chain couples TRBV2 to TRBJ2-3, with 13 bases identical to TRBD2. Trimming removed 4 bases from V and 3 bases from J; junction bases left unmatched: 19. In germline, CDR1 is SNHLY, CDR2 FYNNEI. CDR3 length equals 21 residues. CDR3: CASSVPDNRLAGGTGTDTQYF. The CDR3 bases are TGTGCCAGCAGTGTACCGGATAACAGACTAGCGGGGGGAACAGGGACAGATACGCAGTATTTT.

This clone is a singleton in its sample. The chain links TRBV7-2 to TRBJ1-2; D is possibly TRBD1 (6 bases). The germline V and J ends were trimmed by 0 bases and 1 base, with 15 bases remaining between them. Germline CDR1 and CDR2: SGHTA and FQGNSA. The CDR3 has 17 residues. CDR3 in amino acids: CASSLARLAGDNYGYTF. CDR3 nucleotide sequence: TGTGCCAGCAGCTTAGCTCGGTTGGCAGGGGATAACTATGGCTACACCTTC.

This rearrangement joins TRBV19 to TRBJ2-7, with D possibly being TRBD1 (5 bases). The CDR3 runs to 15 residues. The germline V and J ends were trimmed by 0 bases and 6 bases, with 15 bases remaining between them. Germline values: CDR1 LNHDA, CDR2 SQIVND (reference sequence). The CDR3, as DNA: TGTGCCAGTAGTATAGATGGGGCGGCAGTTGGCGAGCAGTACTTC. It yields the protein CASSIDGAAVGEQYF.

This sequence joins TRBV28 and TRBJ2-5, with a possible D match to TRBD1 (6 bases). The CDR3 covers 14 residues. V was pared by 3 bases and J by 0 bases, with 8 bases between. From germline, CDR1 is MDHEN and CDR2 SYDVKM. CDR3 DNA: TGTGCCAGCAGTTTTGACAGGTACCAAGAGACCCAGTACTTC. Its translation: CASSFDRYQETQYF.

Note on this clone: A junction boundary mismatches the germline segment, possibly from a read error. This chain uses TRBV7-9 with TRBJ1-1, with 7 bases identical to TRBD1. From germline, CDR1 is SEHNR and CDR2 FQNEAQ (reference sequence). CDR3 length: 17 residues. The CDR3 coding sequence is TGTTCCAGCAGCTTCATACCCACAGGGGCTGGGGGCACTGAAGCTTTCTTT. Amino acids: CSSSFIPTGAGGTEAFF.

This chain links TRBV30 with TRBJ2-7, with 9 bases aligning to TRBD2. CDR3 length: 16 residues. Germline lookup yields CDR1 GTSNPN and CDR2 SVGIG (reference sequence). Trimming cost V 0 bases and J 3 bases; bases outside gene matches: 9. CDR3: CAWSVGGSSGGYEQYF. The CDR3 region has the DNA TGTGCCTGGAGTGTCGGTGGGAGTAGCGGGGGCTACGAGCAGTACTTC.

V gene TRBV28 combines with J gene TRBJ2-5; 7 nucleotides match TRBD2. There are 14 residues in the CDR3. The ends lost 6 bases at V and 4 bases at J; junction bases unmatched: 8. Germline V gives CDR1 MDHEN, CDR2 SYDVKM. CDR3 in amino acids: CASRPPGGIETQYF. In DNA form, the CDR3 reads TGTGCCAGCAGGCCTCCGGGGGGAATAGAGACCCAGTACTTC.